What follows is one T cell receptor beta chain and its context. Its antigen is unidentified. This entry comes from a study of cytomegalovirus exposure and HLA in healthy donors. For the study at large: Early released data comprised tens of millions of unique TCRs from HLA-typed donors. Study-wide results and limits: Some V segments could not be told apart, so they were left out, TRBV6-2 and TRBV6-3 among them.

PCR amplification relied on 60 Vbeta primers (plus 13 Jbeta primers). Some clones are missing from TCRdb's copy, which holds only in-frame ones; the method was immunoSEQ multiplex PCR. Here the sample spans more than 150,000 clones, approximately 80% being singletons. V shed 4 bases, J shed 6 bases, and the junction held 7 bases outside the gene matches. The CDR3 totals 14 residues. From germline, CDR1 is SGHRS and CDR2 YFSETQ. The V call is TRBV5-1, the J call TRBJ2-1, with 7 bases lining up with TRBD1. This sequence was found in a woman between 50 and 59 years old in good health and CMV-seropositive. Sequencing was carried out using PBMCs. The CDR3 region has the DNA TGCGCCAGCAGCCCTTCGACAGGGCTCAATGAGCAGTTCTTC. Translating gives CASSPSTGLNEQFF.